By proportion, the clone carrying this T cell receptor (beta chain) is medium-sized. Its antigen remains unidentified. This sample is part of a study of spatial heterogeneity in lung cancer. Study-wide results and caveats: Tallies of expanded TCRs, which were sorted into ubiquitous and regional groups, correlated with counts of ubiquitous and regional nonsynonymous mutations, respectively. The estimate shows that only 5.5% to 8.5% of tumor T cells were covered for alpha and approximately 13% for beta chains. Tumor mutation counts were tracked by expanded intratumoral alpha and beta TCR counts.

J gave up 4 bases and V 5 bases, and 8 bases lay outside the gene matches. The CDR3 spans 15 residues. The germline V gene has CDR1 LNHDA and CDR2 SQIVND (reference sequence). Regarding time point: sample taken at primary tumor resection. The donor population consisted of just over 70 patients with untreated, early-stage non-small cell lung cancer. Whole RNA obtained from tumor, nontumor lung or frozen PBMC underwent sequencing without sorting. TCRdb recomputed calls from the 5' RACE reads with MiXCR, one row per CDR3 protein. The table lists a few thousand distinct CDR3 sequences, around 11% of them singletons.

This material consisted of lung tumor tissue, taken at surgery. The chain combines TRBV19 with TRBJ2-1; TRBD2 matches 7 bases. The clonotype originates from a male donor with early-stage non-small cell lung cancer. The CDR3 region has the DNA TGTGCCAGTAGTCCTCGACGGGGGGTATACAATGAGCAGTTCTTC. As protein: CASSPRRGVYNEQFF.